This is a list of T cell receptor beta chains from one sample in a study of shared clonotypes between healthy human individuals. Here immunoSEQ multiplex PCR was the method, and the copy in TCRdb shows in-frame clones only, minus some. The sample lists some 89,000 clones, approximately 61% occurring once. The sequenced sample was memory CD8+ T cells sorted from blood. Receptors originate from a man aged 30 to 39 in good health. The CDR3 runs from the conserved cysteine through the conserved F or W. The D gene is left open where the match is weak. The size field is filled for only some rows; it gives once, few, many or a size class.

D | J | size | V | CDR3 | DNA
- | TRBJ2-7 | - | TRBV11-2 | CASSLAIAGQGYEQYF | TGTGCCAGCAGCTTGGCCATAGCGGGACAGGGTTACGAGCAGTACTTC
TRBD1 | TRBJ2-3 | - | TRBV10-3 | CAIRPGQGDFITDTQYF | TGTGCCATCAGGCCGGGACAGGGGGATTTTATAACAGATACGCAGTATTTT
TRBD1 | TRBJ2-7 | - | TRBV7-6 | CASSLEGGPTYEQYF | TGTGCCAGCAGCTTAGAAGGGGGCCCAACCTACGAGCAGTACTTC
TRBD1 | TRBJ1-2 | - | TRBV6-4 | CASSDSTGGYGYTF | TGTGCCAGCAGTGACTCGACAGGGGGCTATGGCTACACCTTC
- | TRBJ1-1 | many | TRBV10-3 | CAISEPAASTEAFF | TGTGCCATCAGTGAACCCGCAGCAAGCACTGAAGCTTTCTTT
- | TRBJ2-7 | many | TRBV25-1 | CASSRAGEQYF | TGTGCCAGCAGTCGGGCGGGGGAGCAGTACTTC
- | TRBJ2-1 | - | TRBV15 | CATGRYTASEQFF | TGTGCCACGGGAAGATATACAGCGAGCGAGCAGTTCTTC
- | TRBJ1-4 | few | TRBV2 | CASIGRMDEKLFF | TGTGCCAGCATTGGACGGATGGATGAAAAACTGTTTTTT
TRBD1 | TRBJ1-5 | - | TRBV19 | CASSIYRGSQPQHF | TGTGCCAGTAGTATATACAGGGGATCCCAGCCCCAGCATTTT
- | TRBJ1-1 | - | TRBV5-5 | CASSPRTATMNTEAFF | TGTGCCAGCAGCCCGCGGACAGCTACTATGAACACTGAAGCTTTCTTT
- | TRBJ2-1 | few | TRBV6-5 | CASKSDAGVQFF | TGTGCCAGCAAATCTGACGCCGGGGTGCAGTTCTTC
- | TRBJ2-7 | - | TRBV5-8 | CASSPTPKGEQYF | TGTGCCAGCAGCCCGACACCTAAAGGGGAGCAGTACTTC
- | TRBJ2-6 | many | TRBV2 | CASSEWQAGANVLTF | TGTGCCAGCAGTGAGTGGCAGGCTGGGGCCAACGTCCTGACTTTC
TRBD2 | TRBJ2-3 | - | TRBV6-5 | CASRKTWAGADTQYF | TGTGCCAGCAGGAAGACTTGGGCGGGAGCAGATACGCAGTATTTT
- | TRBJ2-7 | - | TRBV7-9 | CASSLAPGAAAAYEQYF | TGTGCCAGCAGCTTAGCCCCCGGGGCGGCGGCCGCCTACGAGCAGTACTTC
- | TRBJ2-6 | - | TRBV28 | CASSFLDYTSGANVLTF | TGTGCCAGCAGTTTCCTGGACTACACCTCTGGGGCCAACGTCCTGACTTTC
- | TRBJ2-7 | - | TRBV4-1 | CASSQSSGGRSYEQYF | TGCGCCAGCAGCCAATCTTCCGGAGGCCGCTCCTACGAGCAGTACTTC
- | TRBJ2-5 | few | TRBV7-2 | CASSSAYREETQYF | TGTGCCAGCAGCAGCGCGTACAGGGAAGAGACCCAGTACTTC
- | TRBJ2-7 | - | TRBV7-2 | CATASQGGSYEQYF | TGTGCCACCGCATCACAGGGTGGATCCTACGAGCAGTACTTC
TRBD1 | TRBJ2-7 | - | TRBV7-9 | CASSSPGQGPFFVAYEQYF | TGTGCCAGCAGCTCACCGGGACAGGGCCCGTTTTTTGTAGCCTACGAGCAGTACTTC
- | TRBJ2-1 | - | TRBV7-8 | CASSLVGNEQFF | TGTGCCAGCAGCTTAGTGGGAAATGAGCAGTTCTTC
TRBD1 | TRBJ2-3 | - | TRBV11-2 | CASSLGDSLPGTQYF | TGTGCCAGCAGCTTAGGGGACAGCCTCCCGGGTACGCAGTATTTT
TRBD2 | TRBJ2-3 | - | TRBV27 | CASSLSAGDRTDTQYF | TGTGCCAGCAGTTTGTCAGCGGGAGATAGGACAGATACGCAGTATTTT
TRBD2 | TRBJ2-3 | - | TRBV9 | CASSFSGSGPYTDTQYF | TGTGCCAGCAGCTTTAGCGGGTCCGGGCCCTACACAGATACGCAGTATTTT
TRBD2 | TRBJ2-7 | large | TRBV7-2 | CASSLDLAGFEQYF | TGTGCCAGCAGCTTAGACCTAGCGGGATTCGAGCAGTACTTC
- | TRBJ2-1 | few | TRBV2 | CASSAMWQGKSYNEQFF | TGTGCCAGCAGTGCAATGTGGCAGGGGAAATCCTACAATGAGCAGTTCTTC
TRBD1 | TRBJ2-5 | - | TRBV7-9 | CASSPGTGGKETQYF | TGTGCCAGCAGCCCCGGGACAGGGGGCAAAGAGACCCAGTACTTC